This T cell receptor (beta chain) was sequenced during a study of PD-1 blockade in classical Hodgkin lymphoma. Each and every patient relapsed after autologous stem cell transplantation, and patients got differing brentuximab vedotin exposure. The V gene lost 2 bases and the J gene lost 0 bases, with 9 bases spanning the gap. Looked up from germline, CDR1 is SGHAT and CDR2 is FQNNGV. CDR3 length: 15 residues. Profiling relied on immunoSEQ multiplex PCR, and the TCRdb table lists in-frame clones only, not all of them. The sample shows about 11,000 clones, about 75% of them seen only once. The TCR comes from a human donor with classical Hodgkin lymphoma. The source material was peripheral blood mononuclear cells (PBMCs), sampled at baseline. The chain combines TRBV11-2 with TRBJ2-3; no clear D gene. The CDR3 protein is CASSLLLTSTDTQYF. The CDR3 DNA is TGTGCCAGCAGCTTATTGTTAACTAGCACAGATACGCAGTATTTT.